This T cell receptor (beta chain) appears in the sequencing data of a study of T cell responses to AZD1222 COVID-19 vaccine. Study outcomes and limitations: Donors in the cohort were predominantly white British and more often female, and clonal diversity was possibly underestimated. Once two AZD1222 doses were given, Spike-specific TCR breadth and depth went up.

Looked up from germline, CDR1 is SGHNT and CDR2 is YENEEA. The CDR3 has 11 amino acids. Trimming removed 5 bases at V and 7 bases at J, with 8 bases between. Assay: immunoSEQ multiplex PCR; the TCRdb copy retains only in-frame clones and omits some. This sample yields roughly 100,000 clones, of which about nine tenths are seen a single time; about 17% belongs to the top ten. As for this clone: Its antigen is unknown.

The rearrangement uses TRBV11-3 and TRBJ2-5; D is unresolved. The specimen was peripheral blood, collected on day 0 of AZD1222 vaccination. This TCR came from an adult in good health. The CDR3 is CASSHGGTQYF. CDR3 sequence (DNA): TGTGCCAGCAGCCATGGCGGGACCCAGTACTTC.